These 25 T cell receptor beta chains share one sample of origin, sequenced in a study of blood T cell repertoires in COVID-19. Assay used: immunoSEQ multiplex PCR; TCRdb lists only in-frame clones, some missing. The repertoire consists of about 220,000 clones, with around 84% occurring once and the leading ten covering roughly 5.3%. The specimen was peripheral blood. The origin of the receptors is a woman aged 60-75 years who had recovered from COVID-19.

The chain carries TRBV6-1 and TRBJ1-1, with D perhaps TRBD1 (5 bases). The CDR3 totals 17 residues. V was trimmed by 4 bases and J by 5 bases, leaving 23 bases between them. Germline assignment: CDR1 MNHNS and CDR2 SASEGT. The CDR3 sequence: CASSVPRGGVPTTEAFF. The DNA of the CDR3 is TGTGCCAGCAGTGTTCCCCGGGGGGGGGTTCCGACGACTGAAGCTTTCTTT.

The V and J genes are TRBV25-1 and TRBJ2-1, with a possible D match to TRBD1 (5 bases). Germline lookup yields CDR1 MGHDK and CDR2 SYGVNS. The CDR3 runs to 14 residues. The V and J ends lost 1 base and 8 bases respectively, with 12 bases between them. Here the CDR3 DNA reads TGTGCCAGCAGTGAATCACCAGGGTCGTATGAGCAGTTCTTC. Translation: CASSESPGSYEQFF.

The rearrangement joins TRBV18 to TRBJ2-7, with D possibly being TRBD1 (6 bases). The V end was cut by 6 bases, the J end by 5 bases, with 14 bases between. Germline V lookup: CDR1 KGHSH, CDR2 LQKENI. CDR3 length equals 13 residues. CDR3 in DNA: TGTGCCAGCTCTCCCGGGACATTCGACGAGCAGTACTTC. Translation gives CASSPGTFDEQYF.

This chain links TRBV5-5 with TRBJ2-2; a weak D match, TRBD2 (5 bases). The germline V gene has CDR1 SGHKS and CDR2 YYEKEE (reference sequence). This CDR3 contains 16 residues. The V and J ends lost 1 base and 5 bases respectively, with 15 bases between them. The CDR3 spells CASSLLTGKDTGELFF. Written as DNA, the CDR3 is TGTGCCAGCAGCTTGCTCACGGGGAAGGATACCGGGGAGCTGTTTTTT.

The chain has TRBV10-3 and TRBJ2-7, with 9 positions matching TRBD2. This CDR3 spans 16 amino acids. The ends lost 5 bases at V and 6 bases at J; junction bases unmatched: 14. The germline gives CDR1 ENHRY, CDR2 SYGVKD. This CDR3 reads CAISSTRTSGPSEQYF. DNA of the CDR3: TGTGCCATCAGTTCCACCCGCACTAGCGGGCCTAGCGAGCAGTACTTC.

J is TRBJ1-2 and V is TRBV29-1; 9 bases map to TRBD1. The CDR3 consists of 15 residues. The germline CDR1 and CDR2 sequences are SQVTM and ANQGSEA. The ends lost 7 bases at V and 7 bases at J; junction bases unmatched: 16. CDR3 nucleotide sequence: TGCAGCGCTGACCAGGGGACAGGGTTTTCGCGTGGCTACACCTTC. Translated, it gives CSADQGTGFSRGYTF.

This sequence joins TRBV29-1 and TRBJ2-1; 7 positions agree with TRBD1. CDR1 and CDR2 from the germline V gene are SQVTM and ANQGSEA. This CDR3 is 16 amino acids long. Trimming at V came to 6 bases and at J to 4 bases, leaving 15 bases not matched to a gene. The CDR3 protein is CSVVPVEGAGYNEQFF. The CDR3, as DNA: TGCAGCGTCGTACCTGTCGAGGGGGCGGGTTACAATGAGCAGTTCTTC.

The chain combines TRBV7-2 with TRBJ1-2; TRBD1 agrees at 10 bases. Looked up from germline, CDR1 is SGHTA and CDR2 is FQGNSA. The J segment lost 7 bases and the V segment lost 3 bases, leaving 5 bases of the junction unmatched. The CDR3 loop spans 14 amino acids. CDR3 loop: CASSFDRGHLGYTF. In DNA, the CDR3 is TGTGCCAGCAGCTTTGACAGGGGGCATCTTGGCTACACCTTC.

Of note for this clone: Other nucleotide sequences from this sample produce the same CDR3. The V and J genes are TRBV9 and TRBJ2-2; D is ambiguous. Trimming left V 3 bases short and J 5 bases short, with 2 bases between. The CDR3 is 11 amino acids. CDR1 and CDR2 from the germline V gene are SGDLS and YYNGEE. This chain's CDR3 is CASSATGELFF. CDR3 nucleotides: TGTGCCAGCAGCGCGACCGGGGAGCTGTTTTTT.

A single count supports this clone. The CDR3, as DNA: TGTGCCAGCAGCTGGGTGGGAGGCTACTCTGGAAACACCATATATTTT. Translated: CASSWVGGYSGNTIYF. The rearrangement uses TRBV7-2 and TRBJ1-3; no definite D call. Germline values: CDR1 SGHTA, CDR2 FQGNSA. CDR3 length: 16 residues. V was clipped by 4 bases and J by 0 bases, with 13 bases between them.

The chain couples TRBV9 to TRBJ2-7; D is unresolved. The CDR3 runs 14 residues. The germline V gene encodes CDR1 SGDLS and CDR2 YYNGEE. Trimming cost V 4 bases and J 5 bases, with 16 bases left between them. The CDR3 nucleotides read TGTGCCAGCAGCACGTACCCCCACCTAAACGAGCAGTACTTC. This codes for CASSTYPHLNEQYF. Full variable domain (rest looked up from reference TRBV9 and TRBJ2-7): DSGVTQTPKHLITATGQRVTLRCSPRSGDLSVYWYQQSLDQGLQFLIQYYNGEERAKGNILERFSAQQFPDLHSELNLSSLELGDSALYFCASSTYPHLNEQYFGPGTRLTVT.

This sequence joins TRBV27 and TRBJ1-1; D not certain. Germline V gives CDR1 MNHEY, CDR2 SMNVEV (reference sequence). CDR3 length: 14 amino acids. V lost 1 base to trimming and J lost 5 bases, with 11 bases between them. Here the CDR3 DNA reads TGTGCCAGCAGTTTATATCCGGGGATTACTGAAGCTTTCTTT. Translating it yields CASSLYPGITEAFF.

The CDR3 sequence: CAWSDSFNQPQHF. As DNA, the CDR3 is TGTGCCTGGAGTGACAGCTTCAATCAGCCCCAGCATTTT. The V and J genes are TRBV30 and TRBJ1-5, with D uncertain. Germline lookup yields CDR1 GTSNPN and CDR2 SVGIG (reference sequence). The V gene lost 1 base and the J gene lost 3 bases, with 7 bases spanning the gap. The CDR3 is 13 residues long. The complete variable domain, with remaining parts taken from reference TRBV30 and TRBJ1-5, reads SQTIHQWPATLVQPVGSPLSLECTVEGTSNPNLYWYRQAAGRGLQLLFYSVGIGQISSEVPQNLSASRPQDRQFILSSKKLLLSDSGFYLCAWSDSFNQPQHFGDGTRLSIL.

This clone has a single count. The rearrangement joins TRBV11-1 to TRBJ1-2, with D tentatively TRBD1 (5 bases). The length of the CDR3 is 14 residues. V was cut by 5 bases and J by 0 bases, with 10 bases left in between. Germline V gene lookup returns CDR1 SGHAT and CDR2 FQDESV (reference sequence). The CDR3 DNA reads as TGTGCCAGCAGCCCTACAGGATCTAACTATGGCTACACCTTC. It is translated as CASSPTGSNYGYTF.

This rearrangement joins TRBV5-4 to TRBJ2-3, with D maybe TRBD2 (5 bases). The CDR3 is 14 residues long. Trimming pared 3 bases from V and 2 bases from J, leaving 10 bases between. Per germline, CDR1 SGHNT and CDR2 YYREEE (reference sequence). The CDR3 nucleotides read TGTGCCAGCAGCTCCCTAGCCCACACAGATACGCAGTATTTT. Protein: CASSSLAHTDTQYF.

The V gene is TRBV11-2, the J gene TRBJ2-5; 13 bases agree with TRBD2. The CDR3 runs to 15 residues. Looked up from germline, CDR1 is SGHAT and CDR2 is FQNNGV. V lost 3 bases to trimming and J lost 9 bases; unmatched junction nucleotides: 7. In DNA form, the CDR3 reads TGTGCCAGCAGCTTGAGACTAGCGGGGGGTTTGGCCCAGTACTTC. Encoded protein: CASSLRLAGGLAQYF.

The V and J genes are TRBV4-1 and TRBJ2-2; maybe TRBD1 (6 bases). This CDR3 is built from 16 residues. CDR1 MGHRA and CDR2 YSYEKL come from the germline V gene. Trimming pared 0 bases from V and 0 bases from J, leaving 8 bases between. Here the CDR3 reads CASSQDWTANTGELFF. As DNA, the CDR3 is TGCGCCAGCAGCCAAGATTGGACAGCGAACACCGGGGAGCTGTTTTTT.

The chain combines TRBV5-1 with TRBJ2-7; the D gene is possibly TRBD2 (6 bases). This CDR3 comprises 15 residues. Germline loops: CDR1 SGHRS, CDR2 YFSETQ. The V gene lost 3 bases and the J gene lost 5 bases, with 18 bases spanning the gap. CDR3 DNA sequence: TGCGCCAGCAGCTCCCTCCCGACTAGTGGGGACGAGCAGTACTTC. This codes for CASSSLPTSGDEQYF.

The V and J genes are TRBV4-2 and TRBJ2-3, with 15 bases that match TRBD2. With V trimmed by 3 bases and J by 6 bases, 4 bases remained unmatched. The CDR3 contains 16 residues. The germline V gene has CDR1 LGHNA and CDR2 YNFKEQ. The CDR3 DNA is TGTGCCAGCAGCCAGGGACTAGCGGGGGGAATCGATACGCAGTATTTT. Protein sequence: CASSQGLAGGIDTQYF.

Only a few counts were recorded for this clone. This rearrangement joins TRBV6-5 to TRBJ1-6, with 8 bases fitting TRBD1. The CDR3 is 14 amino acids. Germline loops: CDR1 MNHEY, CDR2 SVGAGI. The V segment lost 5 bases and the J segment 9 bases; nucleotides outside the gene matches: 6. The CDR3, as DNA: TGTGCCAGCAGTCAGGGGGCTTCTATTTCACCCCTCCACTTT. Amino acid sequence: CASSQGASISPLHF.

V usage is TRBV6-6 and J usage is TRBJ1-1; D remains unclear. Germline CDR1 is MNHNY and CDR2 is SVGAGI (reference sequence). The CDR3 runs 13 residues. Trimming removed 5 bases at V and 1 base at J, with 8 bases between. In DNA form, the CDR3 reads TGTGCCAGCAGTGTCGCGGGGAACACTGAAGCTTTCTTT. It codes for CASSVAGNTEAFF.

The table lists this clone with a few counts. The V gene is TRBV11-2, the J gene TRBJ1-1; no clear D. In germline, CDR1 is SGHAT, CDR2 FQNNGV. The CDR3 is 13 amino acids. V was pared by 5 bases and J by 1 base, with 8 bases between. For the CDR3, the DNA is TGTGCCAGCAGCCCCGCGCAGAACACTGAAGCTTTCTTT. This encodes CASSPAQNTEAFF. The entire variable domain, with the rest obtained from reference TRBV11-2 and TRBJ1-1, is as follows: EAGVAQSPRYKIIEKRQSVAFWCNPISGHATLYWYQQILGQGPKLLIQFQNNGVVDDSQLPKDRFSAERLKGVDSTLKIQPAKLEDSAVYLCASSPAQNTEAFFGQGTRLTVV.

The chain has TRBV14 and TRBJ1-1; the D gene is possibly TRBD1 (5 bases). V lost 0 bases, J lost 1 base, and 9 bases lay in between. The CDR3 extends over 15 amino acids. Germline V gives CDR1 SGHDN, CDR2 FVKESK. The CDR3 here is CASSQDGQGNTEAFF. The DNA for the CDR3 is TGTGCCAGCAGCCAAGATGGGCAGGGGAACACTGAAGCTTTCTTT.

This rearrangement joins TRBV12-3 or TRBV12-4 to TRBJ2-1; 9 bases align to TRBD2. This CDR3 is built from 12 residues. J lost 9 bases, V lost 8 bases, and 5 bases had no gene match. The CDR3 protein is CASRTSDGEQFF. For the CDR3, the DNA is TGTGCCAGCCGGACTAGCGACGGTGAGCAGTTCTTC.

The chain is built from TRBV19 and TRBJ2-5; 8 bases align to TRBD1. The V and J ends lost 4 bases and 1 base, in that order; junction bases with no gene match: 5. Germline V gives CDR1 LNHDA, CDR2 SQIVND (reference sequence). The CDR3 has 15 amino acids. The CDR3 coding sequence is TGTGCCAGTAGTAAACAGGGGGGAATCCAAGAGACCCAGTACTTC. It is translated as CASSKQGGIQETQYF.